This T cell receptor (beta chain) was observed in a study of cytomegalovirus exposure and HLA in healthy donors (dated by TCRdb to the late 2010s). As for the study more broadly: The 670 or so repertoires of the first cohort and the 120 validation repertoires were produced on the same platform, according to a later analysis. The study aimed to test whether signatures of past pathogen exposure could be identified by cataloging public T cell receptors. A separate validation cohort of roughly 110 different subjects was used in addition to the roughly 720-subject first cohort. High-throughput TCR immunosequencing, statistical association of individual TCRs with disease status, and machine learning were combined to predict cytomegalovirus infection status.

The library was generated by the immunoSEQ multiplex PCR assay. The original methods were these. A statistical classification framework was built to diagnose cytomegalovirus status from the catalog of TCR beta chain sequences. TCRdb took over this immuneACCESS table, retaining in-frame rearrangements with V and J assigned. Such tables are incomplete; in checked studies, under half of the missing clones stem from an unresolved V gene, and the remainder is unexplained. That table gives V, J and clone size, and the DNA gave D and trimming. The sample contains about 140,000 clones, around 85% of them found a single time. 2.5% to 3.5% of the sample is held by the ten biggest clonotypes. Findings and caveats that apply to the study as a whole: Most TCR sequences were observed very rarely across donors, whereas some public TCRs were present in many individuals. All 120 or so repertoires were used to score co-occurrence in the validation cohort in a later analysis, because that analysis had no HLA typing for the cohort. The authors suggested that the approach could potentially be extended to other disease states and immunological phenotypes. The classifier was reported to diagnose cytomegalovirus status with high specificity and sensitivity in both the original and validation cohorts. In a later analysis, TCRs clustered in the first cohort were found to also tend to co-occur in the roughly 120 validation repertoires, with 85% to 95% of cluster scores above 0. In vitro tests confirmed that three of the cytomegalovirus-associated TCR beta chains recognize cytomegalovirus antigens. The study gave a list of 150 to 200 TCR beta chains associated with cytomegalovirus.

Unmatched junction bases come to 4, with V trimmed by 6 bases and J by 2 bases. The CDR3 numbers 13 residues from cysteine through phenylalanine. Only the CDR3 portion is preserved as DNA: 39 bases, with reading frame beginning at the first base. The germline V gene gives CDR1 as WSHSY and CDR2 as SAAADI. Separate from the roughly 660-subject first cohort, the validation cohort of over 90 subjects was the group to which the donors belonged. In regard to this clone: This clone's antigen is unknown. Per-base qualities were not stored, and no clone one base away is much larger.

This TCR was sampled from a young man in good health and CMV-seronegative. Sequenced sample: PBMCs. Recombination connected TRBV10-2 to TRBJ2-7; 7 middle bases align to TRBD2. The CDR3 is CASRLSGTYEQYF. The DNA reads TGCGCCAGCAGACTAAGCGGGACCTACGAGCAGTACTTC.